This T cell receptor beta chain was obtained from a study of patients and donors after allogeneic stem cell transplantation. The CDR3 has 18 amino acids. The V segment lost 2 bases and the J segment 7 bases; nucleotides outside the gene matches: 13. Germline lookup yields CDR1 LGHNT and CDR2 FRNRAP. TCRdb re-called the RT-PCR reads with MiXCR, one entry per CDR3 protein. The repertoire holds approximately 430,000 distinct CDR3 sequences, with more than 15% as singletons. This sequence originates from a human donor who was either an allogeneic HSCT recipient or a stem cell or donor lymphocyte infusion donor (not recorded which). It is not recorded whose cells these are; they may come from a transplant donor. Material for sequencing was blood, either unsorted or a sorted T cell fraction (not recorded which). This chain links TRBV12-5 with TRBJ2-1; 11 bases match TRBD1. CDR3 nucleotides: TGTGCTAGTGGTTTGCCCTTAGTGGGGACAGGGGGAGGGAATGAGCAGTTCTTC. The encoded protein is CASGLPLVGTGGGNEQFF.